This T cell receptor (beta chain) comes out of a study of OX40 agonist ivuxolimab in advanced cancers. Findings and limits, study-wide: Specificity for antigen went undetermined in the expanded peripheral T cells.

A remark on this clone: Antigen unknown.

The CDR3 is 16 amino acids. V gave up 4 bases and J gave up 3 bases; unmatched junction bases: 9. Germline V gene lookup returns CDR1 LNHDA and CDR2 SQIVND (reference sequence). The table came from immunoSEQ multiplex PCR; TCRdb's copy has only in-frame clones and leaves some out. The repertoire includes 26,000 or so clones, approximately 80% of them detected once, and about 15% sits in the top ten. This rearrangement joins TRBV19 to TRBJ2-3, with 8 bases aligning to TRBD1. The source material was CD4+ or CD8+ T cells sorted from blood, sampled in a trial of the OX40 agonist ivuxolimab. The TCR comes from an adult with an advanced solid tumor such as melanoma, head and neck, liver or kidney cancer. Written as DNA, the CDR3 is TGTGCCAGTAGTAAAGACAGGGGTTCGGGGACAGATACGCAGTATTTT. Its translation is CASSKDRGSGTDTQYF.